Listed here are 15 T cell receptor beta chains from one sample, sequenced in a study of T cells in Graves' hyperthyroidism and ophthalmopathy. TCR beta CDR3 regions were amplified from RNA transcripts. When the TCR CDR3 underwent first-round RT-PCR, the HTBI primer set was used. Each CDR3 protein gets one entry after TCRdb re-called the multiplex PCR reads with MiXCR. The sample comprises 400,000 to 550,000 distinct CDR3 sequences, approximately 14% of which are singletons, and over 15% rests with the top ten. Material: blood. These receptors all stem from a woman under 30 with Graves' hyperthyroidism.

This clonotype was recorded many times. CDR3 amino acids: CASSERAGTSGKTDTQYF. CDR3 in DNA: TGTGCCAGCAGTGAGAGGGCCGGGACTAGCGGGAAGACAGATACGCAGTATTTT. The chain recombines TRBV2 with TRBJ2-3; 13 bases agree with TRBD2. There are 18 residues in the CDR3. V lost 3 bases and J lost 3; bases outside the gene matches: 9. From germline, CDR1 is SNHLY and CDR2 FYNNEI.

Of note for this clonotype: One end of the junction fails to match germline, which may point to a read error. The V call is TRBV28, the J call TRBJ2-1; D is unresolved. This CDR3 spans 14 amino acids. Germline V gene data show CDR1 as MDHEN and CDR2 as SYDVKM. CDR3 DNA sequence: TGCGCCAGCAGCCAAATCCAATTTAGTAATGAGCAGTTCTTC. Encoded protein: CASSQIQFSNEQFF.

This clonotype has at least ten counts. The chain carries TRBV10-3 and TRBJ2-5; D is perhaps TRBD2 (5 bases). Trimming took 7 bases from V and 5 from J, leaving 14 bases between them. Germline V gene data show CDR1 as ENHRY and CDR2 as SYGVKD. CDR3 length: 13 residues. CDR3 nucleotide sequence: TGTGCCATCACCTCGGGGATACGGGAGACCCAGTACTTC. Translated, it gives CAITSGIRETQYF.

This clonotype was observed many times. This chain joins TRBV10-3 and TRBJ1-1, with 7 bases that match TRBD1. Losses at the gene ends were 0 bases for V and 0 bases for J; bases not matched to a gene: 4. This CDR3 is 16 amino acids long. Germline CDR1 is ENHRY and CDR2 is SYGVKD. For the CDR3, the DNA is TGTGCCATCAGTGAGTCGCCAGGGGGATTGAACACTGAAGCTTTCTTT. Protein product: CAISESPGGLNTEAFF.

This clonotype was picked up many times. The J gene is TRBJ2-5, the V gene TRBV5-1; 9 bases match TRBD2. The germline V gene has CDR1 SGHRS and CDR2 YFSETQ. V shed 4 bases and J 1 base; nucleotides not matched to a gene: 8. CDR3 length: 16 amino acids. The CDR3 sequence is CASSGALAGFQETQYF. DNA for the CDR3: TGCGCCAGCAGCGGTGCTCTAGCGGGATTCCAAGAGACCCAGTACTTC.

This clonotype was recorded many times. The chain has TRBV27 and TRBJ1-6; TRBD1 matches 8 bases. The junction had 7 bases not matched to a gene; V was cut back by 6 bases and J by 9 bases. The CDR3 covers 14 residues. Germline CDR1 is MNHEY and CDR2 is SMNVEV (reference sequence). The DNA for the CDR3 is TGTGCCAGCAGGCTACAGGGGGGACCTTCACCCCTCCACTTT. Encoded protein: CASRLQGGPSPLHF.

The sample holds many counts of this clonotype. This chain uses TRBV30 with TRBJ2-5; D possibly corresponds to TRBD2 (6 bases). Germline CDR1 reads GTSNPN; CDR2 reads SVGIG (reference sequence). Trimming left V 1 base short and J 2 bases short, with 11 bases between. CDR3 length: 14 amino acids. The DNA of the CDR3 is TGTGCCTGGAGTGGCGAAGCGGGTCAAGAGACCCAGTACTTC. Protein: CAWSGEAGQETQYF.

The table lists this clonotype with many counts. The chain joins TRBV6-5 to TRBJ2-7; D perhaps matches TRBD1 (6 bases). CDR3 length equals 14 residues. Between the trimmed V and J ends, which lost 2 bases and 6 bases, there was a span of 14 bases. Germline-derived CDR1 and CDR2 are MNHEY and SVGAGI. The CDR3 loop reads CASSYGQGQGEQYF. CDR3 DNA: TGTGCCAGCAGTTACGGGCAGGGGCAGGGCGAGCAGTACTTC.

This clonotype was counted many times. The chain recombines TRBV12-3 or TRBV12-4 with TRBJ1-2; TRBD1 might be the D (6 bases). The CDR3 extends over 18 amino acids. V was clipped by 5 bases and J by 3 bases, with 25 bases between them. The CDR3 DNA reads as TGTGCCAGCAGTCCCTGGCATTTCGCAACACCAGGGGACTATGGCTACACCTTC. The encoded protein is CASSPWHFATPGDYGYTF.

This clonotype was detected many times. This sequence joins TRBV2 and TRBJ2-7; tentatively, D is TRBD2 (6 bases). CDR1 is SNHLY, CDR2 FYNNEI, per germline. V lost 8 bases and J lost 7, with 21 bases in between. This CDR3 spans 14 amino acids. CDR3 in amino acids: CASSGRDLSSEQYV. CDR3 DNA sequence: TGTGCCAGCTCGGGGCGGGACCTCTCCTCTGAGCAGTACGTC.

This clonotype was seen ten or more times. This chain links TRBV29-1 with TRBJ1-4, with 10 positions matching TRBD1. Trimming at V came to 7 bases and at J to 7 bases, leaving 3 bases not matched to a gene. Per germline, CDR1 SQVTM and CDR2 ANQGSEA. This CDR3 has 12 amino acids. The CDR3 protein is CSAGQGGEKLFF. In nucleotides, the CDR3 is TGCAGCGCCGGACAGGGGGGTGAAAAACTGTTTTTT.

This clonotype appeared many times. The chain couples TRBV10-1 to TRBJ2-1; 10 bases align to TRBD2. Unmatched junction bases numbered 10, after V lost 2 bases and J lost 9 bases. The CDR3 is 16 amino acids. CDR1 and CDR2 (germline): WNHNN, SYGVQD (reference sequence). CDR3 DNA: TGCGCCAGCAGTGAGACTAGCGGGACCCCCCGGGGTGAGCAGTTCTTC. This encodes CASSETSGTPRGEQFF.

The chain employs TRBV7-9 and TRBJ1-2; TRBD1 matches 8 bases. Germline V CDR1 and CDR2: SEHNR, FQNEAQ (reference sequence). The CDR3 contains 15 residues. V lost 0 bases to trimming and J lost 2 bases; unmatched junction nucleotides: 2. CDR3 DNA sequence: TGTGCCAGCAGCTTAGCGCGGACAGGGAACTATGGCTACACCTTC. It codes for CASSLARTGNYGYTF.

This clonotype was seen at least ten times. This sequence joins TRBV13 and TRBJ2-3; TRBD2 matches 10 bases. Trimming at V came to 5 bases and at J to 10 bases, leaving 15 bases not matched to a gene. Per the germline V gene, CDR1 is PRHDT and CDR2 is FYEKMQ (reference sequence). CDR3 length: 16 amino acids. CDR3 residues: CASSGLVGRAGGAQYF. CDR3 DNA sequence: TGTGCCAGCAGCGGTCTCGTGGGTCGAGCGGGGGGGGCGCAGTATTTT.

The V gene is TRBV12-3 or TRBV12-4, the J gene TRBJ2-1; the D call may be TRBD1 or TRBD2 (5 bases each). V was cut by 3 bases and J by 1 base, with 10 bases left in between. The CDR3 has 15 residues. CDR3 nucleotide sequence: TGTGCCAGCAGTTTTGAGGGACCTTCCTACAATGAGCAGTTCTTC. As protein: CASSFEGPSYNEQFF.